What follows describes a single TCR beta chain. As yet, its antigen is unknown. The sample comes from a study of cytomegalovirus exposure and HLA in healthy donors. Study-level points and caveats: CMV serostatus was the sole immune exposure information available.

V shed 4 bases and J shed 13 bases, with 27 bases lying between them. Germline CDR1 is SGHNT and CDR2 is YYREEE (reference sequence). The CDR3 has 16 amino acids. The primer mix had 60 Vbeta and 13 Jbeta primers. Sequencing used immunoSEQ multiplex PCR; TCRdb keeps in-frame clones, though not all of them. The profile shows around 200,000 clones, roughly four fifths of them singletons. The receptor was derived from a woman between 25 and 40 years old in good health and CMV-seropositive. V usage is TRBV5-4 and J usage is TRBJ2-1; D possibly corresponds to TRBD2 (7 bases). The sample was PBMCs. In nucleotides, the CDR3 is TGTGCCAGCAGCCCTGGGGGGGCAGCGACTGCCCTATTTCAGTTCTTC. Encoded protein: CASSPGGAATALFQFF. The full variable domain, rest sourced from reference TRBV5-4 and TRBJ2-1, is ETGVTQSPTHLIKTRGQQVTLRCSSQSGHNTVSWYQQALGQGPQFIFQYYREEENGRGNFPPRFSGLQFPNYSSELNVNALELDDSALYLCASSPGGAATALFQFFGPGTRLTVL.